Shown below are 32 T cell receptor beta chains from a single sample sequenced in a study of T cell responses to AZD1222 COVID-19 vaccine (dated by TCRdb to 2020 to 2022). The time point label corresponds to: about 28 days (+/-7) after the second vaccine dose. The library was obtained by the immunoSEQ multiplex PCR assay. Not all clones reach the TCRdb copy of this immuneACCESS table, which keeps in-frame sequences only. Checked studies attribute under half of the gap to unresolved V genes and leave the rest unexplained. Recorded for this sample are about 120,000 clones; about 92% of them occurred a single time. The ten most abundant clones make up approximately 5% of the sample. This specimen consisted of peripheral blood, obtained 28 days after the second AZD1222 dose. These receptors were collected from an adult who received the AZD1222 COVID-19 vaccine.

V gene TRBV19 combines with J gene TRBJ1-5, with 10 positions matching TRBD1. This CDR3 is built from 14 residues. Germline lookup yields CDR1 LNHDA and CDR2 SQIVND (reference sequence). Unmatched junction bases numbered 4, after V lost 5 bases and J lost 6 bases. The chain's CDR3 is CASSGTGAGQPQHF. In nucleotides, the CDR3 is TGTGCCAGTAGTGGGACAGGGGCAGGTCAGCCCCAGCATTTT.

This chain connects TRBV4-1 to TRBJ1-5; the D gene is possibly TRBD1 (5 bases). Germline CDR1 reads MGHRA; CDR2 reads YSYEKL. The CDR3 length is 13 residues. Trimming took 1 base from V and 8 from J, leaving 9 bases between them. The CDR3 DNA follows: TGCGCCAGCAGCCAAGTGCCAGGGAAGCCCCAGCATTTT. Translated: CASSQVPGKPQHF.

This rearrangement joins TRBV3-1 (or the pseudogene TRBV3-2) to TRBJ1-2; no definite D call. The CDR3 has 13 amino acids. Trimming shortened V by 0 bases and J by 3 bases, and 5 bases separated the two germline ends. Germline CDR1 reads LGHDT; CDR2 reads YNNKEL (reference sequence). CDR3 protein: CASSQERDYGYTF. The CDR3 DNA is TGTGCCAGCAGCCAAGAGCGGGACTATGGCTACACCTTC.

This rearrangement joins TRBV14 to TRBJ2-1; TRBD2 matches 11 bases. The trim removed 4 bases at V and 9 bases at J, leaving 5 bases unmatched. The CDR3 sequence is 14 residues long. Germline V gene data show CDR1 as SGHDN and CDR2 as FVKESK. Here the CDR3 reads CASSLIAGGSEQFF. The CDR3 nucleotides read TGTGCCAGCAGCCTAATAGCGGGAGGGAGTGAGCAGTTCTTC. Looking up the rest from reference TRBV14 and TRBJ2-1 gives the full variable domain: EAGVTQFPSHSVIEKGQTVTLRCDPISGHDNLYWYRRVMGKEIKFLLHFVKESKQDESGMPNNRFLAERTGGTYSTLKVQPAELEDSGVYFCASSLIAGGSEQFFGPGTRLTVL.

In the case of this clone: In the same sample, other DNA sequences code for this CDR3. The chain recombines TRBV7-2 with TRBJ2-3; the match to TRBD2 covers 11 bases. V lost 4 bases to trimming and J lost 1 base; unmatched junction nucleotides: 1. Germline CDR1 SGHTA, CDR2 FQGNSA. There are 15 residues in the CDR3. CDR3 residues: CASSSGLAGTDTQYF. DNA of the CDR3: TGTGCCAGCAGCTCGGGACTAGCGGGCACAGATACGCAGTATTTT.

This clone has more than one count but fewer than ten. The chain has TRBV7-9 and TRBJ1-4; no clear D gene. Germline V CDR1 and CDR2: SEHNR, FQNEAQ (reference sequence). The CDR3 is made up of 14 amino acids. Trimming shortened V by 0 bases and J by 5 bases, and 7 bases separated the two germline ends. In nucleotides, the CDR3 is TGTGCCAGCAGCTTAGCTCTGCTCAATGAAAAACTGTTTTTT. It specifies CASSLALLNEKLFF. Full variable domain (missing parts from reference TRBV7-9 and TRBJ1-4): DTGVSQNPRHKITKRGQNVTFRCDPISEHNRLYWYRQTLGQGPEFLTYFQNEAQLEKSRLLSDRFSAERPKGSFSTLEIQRTEQGDSAMYLCASSLALLNEKLFFGSGTQLSVL.

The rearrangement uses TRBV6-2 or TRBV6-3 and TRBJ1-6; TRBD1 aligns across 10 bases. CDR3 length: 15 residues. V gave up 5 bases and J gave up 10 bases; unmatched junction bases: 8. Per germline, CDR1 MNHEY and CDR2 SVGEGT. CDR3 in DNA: TGTGCCAGCAGTCCCAGGACAGGGGGACGATCACCCCTCCACTTT. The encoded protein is CASSPRTGGRSPLHF.

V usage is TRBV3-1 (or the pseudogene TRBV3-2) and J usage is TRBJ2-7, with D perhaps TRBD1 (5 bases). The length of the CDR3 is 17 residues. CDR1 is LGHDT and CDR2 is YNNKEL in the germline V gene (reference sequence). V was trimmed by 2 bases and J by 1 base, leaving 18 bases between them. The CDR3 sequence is CASSQKIGRAPSYEQYF. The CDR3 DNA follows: TGTGCCAGCAGCCAAAAAATCGGCAGGGCTCCATCCTACGAGCAGTACTTC.

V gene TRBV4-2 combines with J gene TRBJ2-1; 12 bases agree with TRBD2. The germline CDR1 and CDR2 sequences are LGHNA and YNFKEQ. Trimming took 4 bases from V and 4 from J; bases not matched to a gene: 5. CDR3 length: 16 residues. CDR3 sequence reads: CASSRTLAGGYNEQFF. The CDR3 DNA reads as TGTGCCAGCAGCCGTACACTAGCGGGAGGATACAATGAGCAGTTCTTC.

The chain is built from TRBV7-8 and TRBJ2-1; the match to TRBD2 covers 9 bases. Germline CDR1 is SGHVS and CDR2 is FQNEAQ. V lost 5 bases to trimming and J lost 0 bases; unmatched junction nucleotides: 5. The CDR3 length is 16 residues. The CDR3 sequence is CASSLLAGSSYNEQFF. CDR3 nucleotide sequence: TGTGCCAGCAGCCTTCTAGCGGGGAGCTCCTACAATGAGCAGTTCTTC.

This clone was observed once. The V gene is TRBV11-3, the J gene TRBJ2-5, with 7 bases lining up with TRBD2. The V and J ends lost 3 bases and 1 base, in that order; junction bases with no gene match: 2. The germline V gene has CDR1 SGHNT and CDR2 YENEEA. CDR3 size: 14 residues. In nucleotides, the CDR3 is TGTGCCAGCAGCTTGGGCGGGAGCCAAGAGACCCAGTACTTC. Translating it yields CASSLGGSQETQYF.

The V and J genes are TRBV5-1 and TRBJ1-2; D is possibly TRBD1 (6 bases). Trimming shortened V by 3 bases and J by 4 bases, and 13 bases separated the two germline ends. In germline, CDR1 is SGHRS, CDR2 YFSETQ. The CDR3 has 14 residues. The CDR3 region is CASSSKQGGYGYTF. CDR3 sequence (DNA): TGCGCCAGCAGCTCCAAACAGGGTGGCTATGGCTACACCTTC. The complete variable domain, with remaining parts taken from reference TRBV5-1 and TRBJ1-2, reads KAGVTQTPRYLIKTRGQQVTLSCSPISGHRSVSWYQQTPGQGLQFLFEYFSETQRNKGNFPGRFSGRQFSNSRSEMNVSTLELGDSALYLCASSSKQGGYGYTFGSGTRLTVV.

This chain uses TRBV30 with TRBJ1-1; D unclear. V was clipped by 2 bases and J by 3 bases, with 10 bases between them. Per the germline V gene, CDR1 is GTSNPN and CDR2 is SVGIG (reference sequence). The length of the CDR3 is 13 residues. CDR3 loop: CAWSPGRDTEAFF. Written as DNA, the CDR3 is TGTGCCTGGAGTCCCGGGCGAGACACTGAAGCTTTCTTT.

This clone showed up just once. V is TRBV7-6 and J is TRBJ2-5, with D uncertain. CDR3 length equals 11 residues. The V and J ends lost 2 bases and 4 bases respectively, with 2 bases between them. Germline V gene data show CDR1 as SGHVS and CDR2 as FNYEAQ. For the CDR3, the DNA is TGTGCCAGCAGCTTATCAGAGACCCAGTACTTC. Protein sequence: CASSLSETQYF.

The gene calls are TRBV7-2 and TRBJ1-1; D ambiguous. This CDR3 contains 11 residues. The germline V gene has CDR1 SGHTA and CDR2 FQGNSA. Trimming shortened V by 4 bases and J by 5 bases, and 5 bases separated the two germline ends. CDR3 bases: TGTGCCAGCAGCTCTTTAACTGAAGCTTTCTTT. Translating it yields CASSSLTEAFF.

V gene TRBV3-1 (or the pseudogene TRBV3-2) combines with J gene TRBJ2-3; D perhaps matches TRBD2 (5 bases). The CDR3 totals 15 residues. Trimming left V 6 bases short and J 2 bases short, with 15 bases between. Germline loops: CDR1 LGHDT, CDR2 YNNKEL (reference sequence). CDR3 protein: CASRGDYRNTDTQYF. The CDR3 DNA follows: TGTGCCAGCAGAGGCGACTACAGAAACACAGATACGCAGTATTTT.

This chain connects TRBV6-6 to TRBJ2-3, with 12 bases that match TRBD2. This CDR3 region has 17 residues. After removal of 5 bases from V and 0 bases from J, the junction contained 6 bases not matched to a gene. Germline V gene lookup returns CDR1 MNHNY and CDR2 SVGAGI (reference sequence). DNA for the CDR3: TGTGCCAGCAGTCTGCTCGGACTAGCGGGAAGCACAGATACGCAGTATTTT. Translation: CASSLLGLAGSTDTQYF.

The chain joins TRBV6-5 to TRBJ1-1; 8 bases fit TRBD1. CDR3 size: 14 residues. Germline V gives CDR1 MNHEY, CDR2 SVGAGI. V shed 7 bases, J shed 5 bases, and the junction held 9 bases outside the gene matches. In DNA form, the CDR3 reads TGTGCCAGCATCTTGGACAGGGTGAGAACTGAAGCTTTCTTT. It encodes CASILDRVRTEAFF.

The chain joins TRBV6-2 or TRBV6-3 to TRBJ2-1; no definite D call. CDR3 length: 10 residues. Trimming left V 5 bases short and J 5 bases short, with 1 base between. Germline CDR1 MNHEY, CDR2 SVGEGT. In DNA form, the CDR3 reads TGTGCCAGCAGTAACAATGAGCAGTTCTTC. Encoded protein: CASSNNEQFF.

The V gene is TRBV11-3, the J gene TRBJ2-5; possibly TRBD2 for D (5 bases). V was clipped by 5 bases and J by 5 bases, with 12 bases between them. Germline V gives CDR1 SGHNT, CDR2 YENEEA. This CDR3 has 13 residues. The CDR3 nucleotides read TGTGCCAGCAGCGCTAGCTCGCGGGAGACCCAGTACTTC. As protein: CASSASSRETQYF.

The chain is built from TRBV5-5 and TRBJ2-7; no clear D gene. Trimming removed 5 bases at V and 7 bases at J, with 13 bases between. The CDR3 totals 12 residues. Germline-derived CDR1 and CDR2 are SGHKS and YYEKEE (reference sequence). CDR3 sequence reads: CASSASLVEQYF. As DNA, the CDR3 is TGTGCCAGCAGTGCATCGCTTGTGGAGCAGTACTTC.

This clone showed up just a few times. In nucleotides, the CDR3 is TGCGCCAGCAGCCTTGACAGGGCTTTTGGCAATCAGCCCCAGCATTTT. This translates into CASSLDRAFGNQPQHF. The chain combines TRBV4-3 with TRBJ1-5; 7 bases are shared with TRBD1. This CDR3 has 16 amino acids. Germline V gives CDR1 LGHNA, CDR2 YSLEER. V gave up 4 bases and J gave up 2 bases; unmatched junction bases: 8.

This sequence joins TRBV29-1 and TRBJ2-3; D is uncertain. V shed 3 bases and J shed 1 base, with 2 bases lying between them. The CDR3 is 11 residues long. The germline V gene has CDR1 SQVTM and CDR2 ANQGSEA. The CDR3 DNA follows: TGCAGCGTTGAGGGCACAGATACGCAGTATTTT. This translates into CSVEGTDTQYF.

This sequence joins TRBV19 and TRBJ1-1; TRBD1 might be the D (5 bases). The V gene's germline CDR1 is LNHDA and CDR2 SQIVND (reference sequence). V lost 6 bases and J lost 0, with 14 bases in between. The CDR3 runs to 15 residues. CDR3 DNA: TGTGCCAGTAGAACCAGGACATTCATGAACACTGAAGCTTTCTTT. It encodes CASRTRTFMNTEAFF.

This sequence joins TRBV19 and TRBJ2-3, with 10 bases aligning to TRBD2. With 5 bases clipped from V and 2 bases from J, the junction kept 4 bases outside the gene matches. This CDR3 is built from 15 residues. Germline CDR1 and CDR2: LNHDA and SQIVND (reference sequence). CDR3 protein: CASSLLAGTTDTQYF. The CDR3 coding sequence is TGTGCCAGTAGTCTACTAGCGGGGACCACAGATACGCAGTATTTT.

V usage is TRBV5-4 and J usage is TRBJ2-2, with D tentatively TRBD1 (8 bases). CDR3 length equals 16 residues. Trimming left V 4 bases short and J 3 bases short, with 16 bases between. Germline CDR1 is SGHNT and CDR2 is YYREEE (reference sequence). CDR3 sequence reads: CASSGRGQVHTGELFF. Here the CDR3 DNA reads TGTGCCAGCAGCGGGAGGGGACAGGTGCACACCGGGGAGCTGTTTTTT.

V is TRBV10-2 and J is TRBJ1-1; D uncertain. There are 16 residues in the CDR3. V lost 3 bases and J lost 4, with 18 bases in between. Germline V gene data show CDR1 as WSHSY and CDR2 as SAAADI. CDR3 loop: CASSDYPGRGGTEAFF. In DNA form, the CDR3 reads TGCGCCAGCAGTGACTATCCGGGAAGAGGTGGCACTGAAGCTTTCTTT.

The CDR3 loop reads CASSTLTGQNQETQYF. In DNA form, the CDR3 reads TGTGCCAGCTCAACTTTGACAGGGCAAAACCAAGAGACCCAGTACTTC. The rearrangement uses TRBV18 and TRBJ2-5, with 7 bases aligning to TRBD1. This CDR3 comprises 16 residues. The V and J ends lost 5 bases and 0 bases, in that order; junction bases with no gene match: 9. Germline CDR1 reads KGHSH; CDR2 reads LQKENI.

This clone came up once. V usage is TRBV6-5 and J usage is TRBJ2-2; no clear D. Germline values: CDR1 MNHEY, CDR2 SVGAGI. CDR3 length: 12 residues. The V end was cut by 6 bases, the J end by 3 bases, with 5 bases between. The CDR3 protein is CASRTDTGELFF. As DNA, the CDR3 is TGTGCCAGCAGGACGGACACCGGGGAGCTGTTTTTT.

CDR3 loop: CASRGESAGNTEAFF. In nucleotides, the CDR3 is TGTGCCAGCAGGGGGGAGAGTGCTGGAAACACTGAAGCTTTCTTT. The chain is built from TRBV6-5 and TRBJ1-1; tentatively, D is TRBD1 (5 bases). Trimming left V 6 bases short and J 2 bases short, with 16 bases between. There are 15 residues in the CDR3. Per the germline V gene, CDR1 is MNHEY and CDR2 is SVGAGI.

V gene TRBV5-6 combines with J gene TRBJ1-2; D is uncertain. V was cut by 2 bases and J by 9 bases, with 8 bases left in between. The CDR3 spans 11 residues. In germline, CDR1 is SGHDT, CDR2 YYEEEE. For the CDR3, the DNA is TGTGCCAGCAGCTTAAATCTTCGCTACACCTTC. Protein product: CASSLNLRYTF.

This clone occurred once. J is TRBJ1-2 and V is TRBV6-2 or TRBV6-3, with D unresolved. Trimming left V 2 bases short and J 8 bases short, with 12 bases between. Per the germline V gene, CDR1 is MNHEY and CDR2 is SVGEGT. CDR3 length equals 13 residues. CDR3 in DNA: TGTGCCAGCAGTTACGACGGTATTGGAGGCTACACCTTC. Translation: CASSYDGIGGYTF.